The next 10 T cell receptor beta chains were all read from a single sample in a study of radiation and T cells in renal cell carcinoma. The table came from immunoSEQ multiplex PCR; TCRdb's copy has only in-frame clones and leaves some out. The table records fewer than 8,500 clones, about two thirds of them present only once. Stated treatment: treatment-naive control, cytoreductive nephrectomy. The starting material was tumor tissue, obtained from a patient whose treatment was nephrectomy without radiotherapy. The receptor set was obtained from a woman in her seventies with renal cell carcinoma.

The genes are TRBV2 and TRBJ1-2, with 10 bases that match TRBD1. The ends lost 4 bases at V and 5 bases at J; junction bases unmatched: 7. This CDR3 has 15 amino acids. Germline loops: CDR1 SNHLY, CDR2 FYNNEI. CDR3 loop: CASSGGQGRPYGYTF. The CDR3 region has the DNA TGTGCCAGCAGTGGGGGACAGGGGCGTCCTTATGGCTACACCTTC.

This chain links TRBV5-1 with TRBJ1-1; TRBD1 agrees at 9 bases. The ends lost 4 bases at V and 0 bases at J; junction bases unmatched: 7. Per germline, CDR1 SGHRS and CDR2 YFSETQ. The CDR3 runs 16 residues. The CDR3 spells CASSPPGTGMNTEAFF. CDR3 in DNA: TGCGCCAGCAGCCCCCCGGGGACAGGGATGAACACTGAAGCTTTCTTT.

DNA of the CDR3: TGTGCCAGCAGCGCCCCGGGACAGGGACGGACTGAAGCTTTCTTT. Translation: CASSAPGQGRTEAFF. The chain links TRBV7-9 to TRBJ1-1, with 9 bases lining up with TRBD1. J lost 5 bases, V lost 5 bases, and 9 bases had no gene match. Looked up from germline, CDR1 is SEHNR and CDR2 is FQNEAQ (reference sequence). The CDR3 is 15 residues long.

In this sample, this clone turned up a few times. Distinct nucleotide sequences in the sample also encode this CDR3. This chain joins TRBV10-1 and TRBJ2-2; D unresolved. The CDR3 has 13 residues. With 4 bases removed from V and 5 bases from J, the gap between germline ends came to 8 bases. Germline lookup yields CDR1 WNHNN and CDR2 SYGVQD (reference sequence). The CDR3 coding sequence is TGCGCCAGCAGTGTGTCCGGGACCGGGGAGCTGTTTTTT. Translated, it gives CASSVSGTGELFF.

J is TRBJ1-2 and V is TRBV7-9, with D possibly being TRBD1 (5 bases). The CDR3 sequence is 14 residues long. Germline lookup yields CDR1 SEHNR and CDR2 FQNEAQ (reference sequence). The ends were cut back, 5 bases at V and 2 bases at J, with 12 bases in the middle. CDR3 in DNA: TGTGCCAGCAGCGCCAGGGAGGTGAACTATGGCTACACCTTC. This gives the protein CASSAREVNYGYTF.

This clone rates as large. The rearrangement joins TRBV7-2 to TRBJ1-3, with no clear D. Germline CDR1 is SGHTA and CDR2 is FQGNSA. Trimming removed 1 base from V and 4 bases from J, with 11 bases in between. The CDR3 loop spans 15 amino acids. The CDR3 reads CASSLEVIGGNTIYF. The CDR3, as DNA: TGTGCCAGCAGCTTAGAGGTGATAGGCGGAAACACCATATATTTT.

The J gene is TRBJ2-1, the V gene TRBV5-8, with 12 bases aligning to TRBD2. Germline V gene data show CDR1 as SGHTS and CDR2 as YDEGEE. The CDR3 runs to 17 residues. J was trimmed by 6 bases and V by 0 bases; bases with no gene match: 7. The CDR3, as DNA: TGTGCCAGCAGCTTGGTGGGAGGACTAGCGGGGACCAATGAGCAGTTCTTC. Protein sequence: CASSLVGGLAGTNEQFF.

J is TRBJ2-2 and V is TRBV14, with D possibly TRBD2 on 6 matching bases. Germline lookup yields CDR1 SGHDN and CDR2 FVKESK. The germline V and J ends were trimmed by 3 bases and 0 bases, with 17 bases remaining between them. The CDR3 has 18 residues. The CDR3 loop is CASSHRVGWEANTGELFF. The CDR3, as DNA: TGTGCCAGCAGCCACAGGGTCGGCTGGGAGGCGAACACCGGGGAGCTGTTTTTT.

This sequence joins TRBV6-1 and TRBJ1-1; D is unresolved. Germline lookup yields CDR1 MNHNS and CDR2 SASEGT. The CDR3 contains 14 residues. V was pared by 4 bases and J by 0 bases, with 9 bases between. DNA for the CDR3: TGTGCCAGCAGTGTACGGGCCTTGAACACTGAAGCTTTCTTT. Amino acid sequence: CASSVRALNTEAFF.

In this sample, this clone turned up a few times. The chain employs TRBV6-5 and TRBJ1-1; D possibly corresponds to TRBD1 (6 bases). The CDR3 totals 13 residues. Germline assignment: CDR1 MNHEY and CDR2 SVGAGI. The V end lost 6 bases, the J end lost 6 bases, and 14 bases lay between the germline ends. DNA for the CDR3: TGTGCCAGCAGACCAGTAGGGGGGGCTGAAGCTTTCTTT. Translation: CASRPVGGAEAFF.